These 10 T cell receptor beta chains originate from one sample sequenced in a study of tumor-infiltrating lymphocytes in localized non-small cell lung cancer. Repertoires were generated with immunoSEQ multiplex PCR, while TCRdb's copy carries only in-frame clones and drops some. The data show more than 10,000 clones, around 85% seen once. The sample comprised uninvolved lung tissue not adjacent to the tumor. All receptors come from a human donor with non-small cell lung cancer.

The rearrangement uses TRBV5-4 and TRBJ1-6, with 7 bases matching TRBD1. CDR1 and CDR2 from the germline V gene are SGHNT and YYREEE (reference sequence). The CDR3 is 15 amino acids. The junction had 7 bases not matched to a gene; V was cut back by 4 bases and J by 6 bases. CDR3 sequence: CASSIWDSGNSPLHF. The CDR3 DNA sequence: TGTGCCAGCAGCATATGGGACAGTGGTAATTCACCCCTCCACTTT.

This clone has only one observation. The rearrangement joins TRBV9 to TRBJ1-1; TRBD1 might be the D (5 bases). Germline CDR1 reads SGDLS; CDR2 reads YYNGEE. The CDR3 sequence is 15 residues long. The V gene lost 3 bases and the J gene lost 0 bases, with 12 bases spanning the gap. CDR3 amino acids: CASSARQSMNTEAFF. The CDR3 DNA follows: TGTGCCAGCAGCGCCCGACAGTCCATGAACACTGAAGCTTTCTTT. The variable domain in full, completed from reference TRBV9 and TRBJ1-1, reads DSGVTQTPKHLITATGQRVTLRCSPRSGDLSVYWYQQSLDQGLQFLIQYYNGEERAKGNILERFSAQQFPDLHSELNLSSLELGDSALYFCASSARQSMNTEAFFGQGTRLTVV.

The chain uses TRBV11-2 and TRBJ1-2; 7 bases line up with TRBD1. The length of the CDR3 is 13 residues. V gave up 5 bases and J gave up 4 bases; unmatched junction bases: 4. CDR1 is SGHAT and CDR2 is FQNNGV in the germline V gene. The CDR3: CASSAGQRYGYTF. In nucleotides, the CDR3 is TGTGCCAGCAGCGCGGGACAGCGCTATGGCTACACCTTC. Filled out from reference TRBV11-2 and TRBJ1-2, the complete variable domain reads EAGVAQSPRYKIIEKRQSVAFWCNPISGHATLYWYQQILGQGPKLLIQFQNNGVVDDSQLPKDRFSAERLKGVDSTLKIQPAKLEDSAVYLCASSAGQRYGYTFGSGTRLTVV.

V and J are TRBV29-1 and TRBJ2-1, with D perhaps matching TRBD1 (6 bases). The CDR3 consists of 15 residues. Deletions cut 2 bases from V and 2 bases from J, with 13 bases between. The germline CDR1 and CDR2 sequences are SQVTM and ANQGSEA. CDR3 amino acids: CSVEIPGATYNEQFF. CDR3 in DNA: TGCAGCGTTGAAATCCCAGGGGCCACCTACAATGAGCAGTTCTTC.

This CDR3 reads CAGSRDTEAFF. DNA of the CDR3: TGTGCCGGTAGCCGGGACACTGAAGCTTTCTTT. V and J are TRBV6-1 and TRBJ1-1; D not resolved. Between the trimmed V and J ends, which lost 11 bases and 3 bases, there was a span of 10 bases. From germline, CDR1 is MNHNS and CDR2 SASEGT. The CDR3 extends over 11 amino acids.

This chain uses TRBV5-6 with TRBJ2-1; 14 positions match TRBD2. This CDR3 region has 17 residues. The germline CDR1 and CDR2 sequences are SGHDT and YYEEEE. V shed 1 base, J shed 7 bases, and the junction held 7 bases outside the gene matches. CDR3 DNA: TGTGCCAGCAGCTTGAGGGGGACTAGCGGGAGTTTAAATGAGCAGTTCTTC. This translates into CASSLRGTSGSLNEQFF. The full variable domain, with the rest looked up from reference TRBV5-6 and TRBJ2-1, is DAGVTQSPTHLIKTRGQQVTLRCSPKSGHDTVSWYQQALGQGPQFIFQYYEEEERQRGNFPDRFSGHQFPNYSSELNVNALLLGDSALYLCASSLRGTSGSLNEQFFGPGTRLTVL.

This chain uses TRBV6-1 with TRBJ1-2, with D hard to call. The CDR3 is 14 amino acids. The germline V gene encodes CDR1 MNHNS and CDR2 SASEGT. Trimming pared 0 bases from V and 4 bases from J, leaving 9 bases between. This chain's CDR3 is CASSEAAGLYGYTF. CDR3 bases: TGTGCCAGCAGTGAAGCGGCGGGCCTCTATGGCTACACCTTC.

This chain connects TRBV7-9 to TRBJ1-4; tentative D call: TRBD1 (5 bases). V was pared by 5 bases and J by 5 bases, with 18 bases between. Germline CDR1 SEHNR, CDR2 FQNEAQ (reference sequence). The CDR3 is 16 residues long. Here the CDR3 reads CASSQAGTEVNEKLFF. The CDR3 DNA reads TGTGCCAGCAGCCAAGCCGGGACGGAGGTAAATGAAAAACTGTTTTTT.

The chain employs TRBV6-5 and TRBJ2-6; D is perhaps TRBD1 (5 bases). The CDR3 loop spans 15 amino acids. V was shortened by 4 bases and J by 2 bases, with 9 bases between the two germline ends. Per the germline V gene, CDR1 is MNHEY and CDR2 is SVGAGI. CDR3: CASSSGQTGANVLTF. The CDR3 bases are TGTGCCAGCAGTTCCGGACAAACTGGGGCCAACGTCCTGACTTTC.

This CDR3 is CASRSAGTSGRTGELFF. The CDR3 DNA sequence: TGTGCCAGCAGGTCAGCCGGGACTAGCGGGAGGACCGGGGAGCTGTTTTTT. The J gene is TRBJ2-2, the V gene TRBV28; 15 nucleotides line up with TRBD2. The CDR3 runs 17 residues. CDR1 and CDR2 (germline): MDHEN, SYDVKM. The V and J ends lost 6 bases and 5 bases, in that order; junction bases with no gene match: 7.